The clone carrying this T cell receptor beta chain was seen once. Its antigen is undetermined. The data belong to a study of cytomegalovirus exposure and HLA in healthy donors. Study-level information: HLA-typed donors were the source of approximately 85 million unique TCRs, which an early data release held.

Per germline, CDR1 SGHNT and CDR2 YYREEE (reference sequence). Trimming took 0 bases from V and 7 from J, leaving 11 bases between them. CDR3 length: 15 amino acids. PCR was performed using 60 Vbeta and 13 Jbeta primers. Clones were read by immunoSEQ multiplex PCR, and TCRdb kept only the in-frame ones, dropping some. The table lists tens of thousands of clones, almost 75% of them singletons. Findings of the study overall: Excluded: some indistinguishable V segments such as TRBV6-2 and TRBV6-3.

The TCR comes from a man aged 50 to 59 in good health and CMV-seronegative. The chain has TRBV5-4 and TRBJ1-6, with unresolved D. The specimen was PBMCs. CDR3 DNA sequence: TGTGCCAGCAGCTTGGGATGGCCAGCGAATTCACCCCTCCACTTT. Amino acids: CASSLGWPANSPLHF.